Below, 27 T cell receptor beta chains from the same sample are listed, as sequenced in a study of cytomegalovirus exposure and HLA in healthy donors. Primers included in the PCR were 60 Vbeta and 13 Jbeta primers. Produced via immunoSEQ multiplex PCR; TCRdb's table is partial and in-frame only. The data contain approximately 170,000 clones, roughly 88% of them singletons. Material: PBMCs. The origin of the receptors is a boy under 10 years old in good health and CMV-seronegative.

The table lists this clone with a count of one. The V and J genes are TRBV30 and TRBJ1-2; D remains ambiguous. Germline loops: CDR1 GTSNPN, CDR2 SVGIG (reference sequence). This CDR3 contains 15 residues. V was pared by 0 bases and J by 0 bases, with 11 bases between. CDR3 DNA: TGTGCCTGGAGTGTTGTAGGGAGAGCTAACTATGGCTACACCTTC. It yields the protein CAWSVVGRANYGYTF.

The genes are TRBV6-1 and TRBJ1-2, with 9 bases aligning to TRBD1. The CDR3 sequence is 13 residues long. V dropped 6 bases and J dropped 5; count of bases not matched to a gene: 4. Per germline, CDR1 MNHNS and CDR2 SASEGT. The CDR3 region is CASRDRGVYGYTF. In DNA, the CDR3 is TGTGCCAGCAGGGACAGGGGAGTATATGGCTACACCTTC.

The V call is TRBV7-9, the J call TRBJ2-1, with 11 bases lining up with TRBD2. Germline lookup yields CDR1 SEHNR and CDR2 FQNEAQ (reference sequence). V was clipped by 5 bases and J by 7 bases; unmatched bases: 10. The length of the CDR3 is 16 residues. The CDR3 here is CASSAPLAGVENEQFF. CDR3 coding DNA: TGTGCCAGCAGCGCCCCACTAGCGGGAGTCGAGAATGAGCAGTTCTTC.

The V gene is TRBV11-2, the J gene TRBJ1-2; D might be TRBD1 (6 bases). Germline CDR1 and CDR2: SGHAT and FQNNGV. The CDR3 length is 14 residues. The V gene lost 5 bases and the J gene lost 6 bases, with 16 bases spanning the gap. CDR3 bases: TGTGCCAGCAGCCTTGGTTGGGGGCGTAATGGCTACACCTTC. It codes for CASSLGWGRNGYTF.

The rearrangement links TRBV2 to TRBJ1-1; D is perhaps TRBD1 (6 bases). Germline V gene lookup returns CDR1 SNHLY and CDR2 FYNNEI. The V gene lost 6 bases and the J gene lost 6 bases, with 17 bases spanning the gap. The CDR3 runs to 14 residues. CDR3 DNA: TGTGCCAGCAGCCTACCCGGGGGGGGCGCTGAAGCTTTCTTT. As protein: CASSLPGGGAEAFF.

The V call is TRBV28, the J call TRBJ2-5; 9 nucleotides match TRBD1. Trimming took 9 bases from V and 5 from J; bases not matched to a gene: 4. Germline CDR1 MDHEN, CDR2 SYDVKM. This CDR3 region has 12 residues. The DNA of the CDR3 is TGTGCCAGTACAGGGGGCTGGGAGACCCAGTACTTC. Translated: CASTGGWETQYF.

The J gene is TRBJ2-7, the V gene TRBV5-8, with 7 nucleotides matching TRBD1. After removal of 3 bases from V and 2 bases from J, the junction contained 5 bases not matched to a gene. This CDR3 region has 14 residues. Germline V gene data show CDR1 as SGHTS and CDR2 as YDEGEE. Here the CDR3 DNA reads TGTGCCAGCAGCTACTACAGGGGACCCTACGAGCAGTACGTC. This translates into CASSYYRGPYEQYV.

CDR3 sequence (DNA): TGTGCCAGCAGTTCCGGGACAGGAGGGGTAGAGACCCAGTACTTC. This sequence encodes CASSSGTGGVETQYF. The chain uses TRBV7-9 and TRBJ2-5; the match to TRBD1 covers 8 bases. Germline-derived CDR1 and CDR2 are SEHNR and FQNEAQ (reference sequence). The CDR3 is made up of 15 amino acids. J lost 4 bases, V lost 6 bases, and 10 bases had no gene match.

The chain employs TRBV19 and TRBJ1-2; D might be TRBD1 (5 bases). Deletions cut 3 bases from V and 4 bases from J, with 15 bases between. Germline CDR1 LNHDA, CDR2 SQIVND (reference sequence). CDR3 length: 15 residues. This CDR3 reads CASSIRAGNSYGYTF. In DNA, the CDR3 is TGTGCCAGTAGTATTCGGGCAGGGAATAGCTATGGCTACACCTTC. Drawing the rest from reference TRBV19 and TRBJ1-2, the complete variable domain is DGGITQSPKYLFRKEGQNVTLSCEQNLNHDAMYWYRQDPGQGLRLIYYSQIVNDFQKGDIAEGYSVSREKKESFPLTVTSAQKNPTAFYLCASSIRAGNSYGYTFGSGTRLTVV.

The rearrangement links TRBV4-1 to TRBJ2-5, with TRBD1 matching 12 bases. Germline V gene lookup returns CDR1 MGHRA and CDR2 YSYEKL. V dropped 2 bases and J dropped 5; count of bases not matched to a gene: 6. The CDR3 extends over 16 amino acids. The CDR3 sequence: CASSQSGTGGVETQYF. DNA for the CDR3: TGCGCCAGCAGCCAATCCGGGACAGGGGGCGTTGAGACCCAGTACTTC.

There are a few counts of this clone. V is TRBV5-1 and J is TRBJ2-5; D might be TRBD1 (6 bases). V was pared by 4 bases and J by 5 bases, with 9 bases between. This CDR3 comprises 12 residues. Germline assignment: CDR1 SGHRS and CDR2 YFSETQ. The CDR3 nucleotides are TGCGCCAGCAGCGTTAGGGGGGAGACCCAGTACTTC. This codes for CASSVRGETQYF.

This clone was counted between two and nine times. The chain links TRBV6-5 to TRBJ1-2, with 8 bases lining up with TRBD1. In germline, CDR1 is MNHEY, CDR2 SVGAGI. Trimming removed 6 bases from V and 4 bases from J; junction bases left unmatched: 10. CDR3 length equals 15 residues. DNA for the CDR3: TGTGCCAGCAGCCAGGACAGGGAGAGCCTCTATGGCTACACCTTC. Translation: CASSQDRESLYGYTF.

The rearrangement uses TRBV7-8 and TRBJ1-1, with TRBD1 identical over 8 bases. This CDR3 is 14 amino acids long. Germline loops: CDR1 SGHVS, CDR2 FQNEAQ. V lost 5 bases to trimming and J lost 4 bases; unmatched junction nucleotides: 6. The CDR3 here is CASSRQGWGTEAFF. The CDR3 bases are TGTGCCAGCAGCCGACAGGGGTGGGGCACTGAAGCTTTCTTT.

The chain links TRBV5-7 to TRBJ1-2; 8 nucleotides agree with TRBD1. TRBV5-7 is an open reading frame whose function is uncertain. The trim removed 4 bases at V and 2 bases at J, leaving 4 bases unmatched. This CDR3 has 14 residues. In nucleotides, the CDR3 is TGTGCCAGCAGCGAGGACAGGGAAAACTATGGCTACACCTTC. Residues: CASSEDRENYGYTF.

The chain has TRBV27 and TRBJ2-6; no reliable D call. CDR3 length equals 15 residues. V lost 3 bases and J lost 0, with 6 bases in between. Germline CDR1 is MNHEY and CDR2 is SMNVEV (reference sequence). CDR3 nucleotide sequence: TGTGCCAGCAGTTTGCGGATCTCTGGGGCCAACGTCCTGACTTTC. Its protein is CASSLRISGANVLTF.

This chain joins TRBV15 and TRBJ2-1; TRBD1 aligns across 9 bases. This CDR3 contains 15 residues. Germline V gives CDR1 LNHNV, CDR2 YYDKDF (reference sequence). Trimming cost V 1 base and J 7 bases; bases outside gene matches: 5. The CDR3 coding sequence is TGTGCCACCAGCAGAGTAACAGGGGGCGTTAATGAGCAGTTCTTC. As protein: CATSRVTGGVNEQFF. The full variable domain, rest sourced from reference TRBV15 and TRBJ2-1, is DAMVIQNPRYQVTQFGKPVTLSCSQTLNHNVMYWYQQKSSQAPKLLFHYYDKDFNNEADTPDNFQSRRPNTSFCFLDIRSPGLGDTAMYLCATSRVTGGVNEQFFGPGTRLTVL.

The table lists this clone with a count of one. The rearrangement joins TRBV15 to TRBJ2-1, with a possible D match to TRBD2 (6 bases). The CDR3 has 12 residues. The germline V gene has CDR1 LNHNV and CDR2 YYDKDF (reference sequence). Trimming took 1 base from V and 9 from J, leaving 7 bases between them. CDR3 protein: CATSRAEGEQFF. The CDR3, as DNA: TGTGCCACCAGCAGAGCGGAGGGTGAGCAGTTCTTC.

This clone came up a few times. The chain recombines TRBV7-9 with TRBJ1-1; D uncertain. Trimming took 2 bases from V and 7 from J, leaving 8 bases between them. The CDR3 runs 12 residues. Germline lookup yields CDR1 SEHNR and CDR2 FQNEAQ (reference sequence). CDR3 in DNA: TGTGCCAGCAGCTTATCCCCCGTTGAAGCTTTCTTT. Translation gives CASSLSPVEAFF.

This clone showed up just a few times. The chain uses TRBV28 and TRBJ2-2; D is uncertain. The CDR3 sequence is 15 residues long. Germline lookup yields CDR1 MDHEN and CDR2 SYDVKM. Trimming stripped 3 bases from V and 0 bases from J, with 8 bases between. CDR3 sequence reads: CASSFTEPNTGELFF. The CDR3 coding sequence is TGTGCCAGCAGTTTTACTGAACCGAACACCGGGGAGCTGTTTTTT.

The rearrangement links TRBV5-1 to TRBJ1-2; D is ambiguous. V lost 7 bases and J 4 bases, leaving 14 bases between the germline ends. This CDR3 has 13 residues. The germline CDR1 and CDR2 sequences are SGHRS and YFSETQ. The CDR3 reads CASHQGLGYGYTF. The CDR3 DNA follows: TGCGCCAGCCACCAAGGACTTGGCTATGGCTACACCTTC.

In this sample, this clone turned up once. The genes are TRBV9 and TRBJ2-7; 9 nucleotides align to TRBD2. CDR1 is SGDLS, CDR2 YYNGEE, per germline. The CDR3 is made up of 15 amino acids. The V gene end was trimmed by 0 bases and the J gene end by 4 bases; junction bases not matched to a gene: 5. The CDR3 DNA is TGTGCCAGCAGCGTAGACGGTAGCGGGAGTTACGAGCAGTACTTC. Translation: CASSVDGSGSYEQYF.

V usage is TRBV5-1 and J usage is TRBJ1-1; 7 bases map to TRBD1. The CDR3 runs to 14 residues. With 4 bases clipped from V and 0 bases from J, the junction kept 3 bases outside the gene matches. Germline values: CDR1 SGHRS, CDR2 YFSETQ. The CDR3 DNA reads TGCGCCAGCAGCCGGGACAGAATGAACACTGAAGCTTTCTTT. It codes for CASSRDRMNTEAFF.

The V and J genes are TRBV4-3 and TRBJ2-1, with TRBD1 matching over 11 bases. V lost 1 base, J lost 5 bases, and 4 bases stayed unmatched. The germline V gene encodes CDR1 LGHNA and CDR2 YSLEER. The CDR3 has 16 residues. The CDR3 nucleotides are TGCGCCAGCAGCCAAGGCCCGGGACAGGGGGACAATGAGCAGTTCTTC. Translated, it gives CASSQGPGQGDNEQFF.

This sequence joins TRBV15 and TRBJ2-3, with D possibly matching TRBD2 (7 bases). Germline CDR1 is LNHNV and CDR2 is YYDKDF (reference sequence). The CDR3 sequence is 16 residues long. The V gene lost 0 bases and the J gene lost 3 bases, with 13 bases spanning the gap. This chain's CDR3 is CATSRDRGARTDTQYF. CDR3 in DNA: TGTGCCACCAGCAGAGATCGGGGGGCCCGGACAGATACGCAGTATTTT.

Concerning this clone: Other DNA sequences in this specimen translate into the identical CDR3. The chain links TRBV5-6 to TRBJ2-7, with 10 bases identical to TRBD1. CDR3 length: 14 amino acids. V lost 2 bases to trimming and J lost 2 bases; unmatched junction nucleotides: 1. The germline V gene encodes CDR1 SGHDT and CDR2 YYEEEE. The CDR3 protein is CASSFGTGAYEQYF. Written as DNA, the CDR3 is TGTGCCAGCAGCTTCGGGACAGGGGCCTACGAGCAGTACTTC. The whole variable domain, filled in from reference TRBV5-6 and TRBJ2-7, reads DAGVTQSPTHLIKTRGQQVTLRCSPKSGHDTVSWYQQALGQGPQFIFQYYEEEERQRGNFPDRFSGHQFPNYSSELNVNALLLGDSALYLCASSFGTGAYEQYFGPGTRLTVT.

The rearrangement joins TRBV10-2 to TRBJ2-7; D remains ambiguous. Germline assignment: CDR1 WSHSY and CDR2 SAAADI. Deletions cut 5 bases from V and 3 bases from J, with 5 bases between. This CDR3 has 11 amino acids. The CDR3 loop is CASSPDYEQYF. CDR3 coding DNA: TGCGCCAGCAGTCCAGACTACGAGCAGTACTTC.

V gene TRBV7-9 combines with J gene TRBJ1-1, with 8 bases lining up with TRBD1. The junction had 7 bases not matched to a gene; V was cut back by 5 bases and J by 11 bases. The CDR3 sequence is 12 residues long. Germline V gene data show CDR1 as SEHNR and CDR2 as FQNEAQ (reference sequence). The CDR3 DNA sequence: TGTGCCAGCAGCCTCAGGGGGCGCGACGCTTTCTTT. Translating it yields CASSLRGRDAFF.